This passage covers 14 T cell receptor beta chains from one sample sequenced in a study of T cells in Graves' hyperthyroidism and ophthalmopathy. From RNA transcripts, TCR beta CDR3 regions were amplified. RT-PCR in the first round (using the HTBI primer set) targeted the TCR CDR3. TCRdb re-analysed the multiplex PCR reads in MiXCR, keeping a single row per CDR3 protein. The sample lists 45,000 to 60,000 distinct CDR3 sequences, around 48% seen once, with 12% in the top ten. The material sequenced was blood. The receptors were gathered from a woman aged 25 to 45 with Graves' ophthalmopathy.

The rearrangement joins TRBV6-4 to TRBJ1-4; 8 bases match TRBD1. Per germline, CDR1 MRHNA and CDR2 SNTAGT. The CDR3 has 17 amino acids. V gave up 0 bases and J gave up 0 bases; unmatched junction bases: 3. The CDR3 loop is CASSDSETGATNEKLFF. In DNA, the CDR3 is TGTGCCAGCAGTGACTCGGAGACAGGGGCAACTAATGAAAAACTGTTTTTT.

The chain employs TRBV11-1 and TRBJ1-3; weak D call: TRBD1 (6 bases). Trimming shortened V by 3 bases and J by 10 bases, and 16 bases separated the two germline ends. This CDR3 has 14 residues. CDR1 and CDR2 (germline): SGHAT, FQDESV (reference sequence). CDR3 coding DNA: TGTGCCAGCAGCTTGCAGGGGAGGGGAGAGACCATATATTTT. Translated, it gives CASSLQGRGETIYF.

V usage is TRBV7-9 and J usage is TRBJ2-2, with D possibly being TRBD1 or TRBD2 (6 bases each). V gave up 6 bases and J gave up 5 bases, with 19 bases separating them. The CDR3 loop spans 16 amino acids. In germline, CDR1 is SEHNR, CDR2 FQNEAQ (reference sequence). In DNA form, the CDR3 reads TGTGCCAGCAGTATATACGCTCTAGGGGGGACCGGGGAGCTGTTTTTT. The encoded protein is CASSIYALGGTGELFF.

J is TRBJ1-1 and V is TRBV7-9, with 11 bases that match TRBD1. Trimming at V came to 6 bases and at J to 6 bases, leaving 9 bases not matched to a gene. Germline-derived CDR1 and CDR2 are SEHNR and FQNEAQ (reference sequence). The CDR3 consists of 15 residues. CDR3 DNA: TGTGCCAGCAGTTCTCGAGGACAGGGGGCGGCTGAAGCTTTCTTT. Its protein product is CASSSRGQGAAEAFF.

V is TRBV25-1 and J is TRBJ2-5; weak D call: TRBD2 (6 bases). Trimming shortened V by 6 bases and J by 4 bases, and 15 bases separated the two germline ends. The CDR3 is made up of 14 amino acids. Looked up from germline, CDR1 is MGHDK and CDR2 is SYGVNS. CDR3 amino acids: CASRSRPAGETQYF. For the CDR3, the DNA is TGTGCCAGCAGAAGTAGACCAGCGGGAGAGACCCAGTACTTC.

The chain carries TRBV3-1 and TRBJ1-1; D unclear. The CDR3 extends over 14 amino acids. CDR1 is LGHDT, CDR2 YNNKEL, per germline (reference sequence). Trimming took 3 bases from V and 1 from J, leaving 9 bases between them. This CDR3 is CASSQVLGNTEAFF. In DNA form, the CDR3 reads TGTGCCAGCAGCCAGGTTCTTGGGAACACTGAAGCTTTCTTT.

This clonotype was detected many times. A read error may account for a junction end that differs from germline. V gene TRBV6-1 combines with J gene TRBJ1-2; D is unresolved. The CDR3 sequence is 13 residues long. Germline V gives CDR1 MNHNS, CDR2 SASEGT. CDR3 residues: CASREGETYGYTF. CDR3 sequence (DNA): TGTGCCAGCAGGGAAGGAGAGACCTATGGCTACACCTTC.

This clonotype was observed many times. V gene TRBV6-1 combines with J gene TRBJ1-1; 7 bases agree with TRBD1. The CDR3 extends over 13 amino acids. Germline CDR1 and CDR2: MNHNS and SASEGT. With V trimmed by 3 bases and J by 5 bases, 3 bases remained unmatched. The CDR3 is CASSEMTGTEAFF. CDR3 coding DNA: TGTGCCAGCAGTGAGATGACAGGGACTGAAGCTTTCTTT.

This clonotype appeared many times. The junction departs from germline at one end; a sequencing error may be responsible. V gene TRBV28 combines with J gene TRBJ1-4; D remains ambiguous. The length of the CDR3 is 11 residues. Per germline, CDR1 MDHEN and CDR2 SYDVKM. The CDR3 is CGAGSNEKLFF. CDR3 DNA sequence: TGCGGAGCAGGCTCGAATGAAAAACTGTTTTTT.

This clonotype was seen ten or more times. V and J are TRBV19 and TRBJ2-1; D gene unclear. The CDR3 is 16 amino acids. Germline CDR1 and CDR2: LNHDA and SQIVND (reference sequence). V gave up 3 bases and J gave up 0 bases, with 12 bases separating them. DNA of the CDR3: TGTGCCAGTAGTATCGCCCAATGGAGCTCCTACAATGAGCAGTTCTTC. Translated, it gives CASSIAQWSSYNEQFF.

This chain uses TRBV20-1 with TRBJ2-1; a possible D gene is TRBD1 (5 bases). CDR3 length: 11 amino acids. Germline V lookup: CDR1 DFQATT, CDR2 SNEGSKA (reference sequence). In DNA, the CDR3 is TGCAGCCGACAGACCTACAATGAGCAGTTCTTC. Protein sequence: CSRQTYNEQFF.

A few counts support this clonotype. J is TRBJ2-3 and V is TRBV3-1; D not resolved. This CDR3 region has 14 residues. V shed 4 bases and J shed 4 bases, with 12 bases lying between them. Per germline, CDR1 LGHDT and CDR2 YNNKEL (reference sequence). The CDR3 protein is CASSPGRWADTQYF. CDR3 coding DNA: TGTGCCAGCAGCCCCGGTCGCTGGGCAGATACGCAGTATTTT.

The table lists this clonotype with many counts. The V gene is TRBV11-2, the J gene TRBJ2-1; the match to TRBD2 covers 9 bases. J was trimmed by 8 bases and V by 5 bases; bases with no gene match: 10. The CDR3 runs to 15 residues. Germline lookup yields CDR1 SGHAT and CDR2 FQNNGV. The DNA for the CDR3 is TGTGCCAGCAGCCCCCATGGCGGGAGGGTCGATGAGCAGTTCTTC. This translates into CASSPHGGRVDEQFF.

There are many counts of this clonotype. V gene TRBV6-1 combines with J gene TRBJ2-4; maybe TRBD2 (6 bases). The CDR3 loop spans 14 amino acids. Trimming took 8 bases from V and 6 from J, leaving 17 bases between them. Per germline, CDR1 MNHNS and CDR2 SASEGT. The CDR3 sequence: CASCPGGSVNIQYF. CDR3 bases: TGTGCCAGCTGCCCAGGAGGGAGCGTAAACATTCAGTACTTC.